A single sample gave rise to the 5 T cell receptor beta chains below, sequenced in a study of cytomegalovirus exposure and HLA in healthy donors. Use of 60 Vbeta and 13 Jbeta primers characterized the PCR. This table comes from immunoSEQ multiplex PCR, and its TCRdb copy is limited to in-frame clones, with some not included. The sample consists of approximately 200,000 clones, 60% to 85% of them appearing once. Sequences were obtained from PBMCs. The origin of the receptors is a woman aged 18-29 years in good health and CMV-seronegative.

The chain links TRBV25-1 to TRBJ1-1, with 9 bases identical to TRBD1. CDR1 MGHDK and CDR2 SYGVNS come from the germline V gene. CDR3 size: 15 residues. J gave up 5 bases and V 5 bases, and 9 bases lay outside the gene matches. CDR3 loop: CASSKLQGASTEAFF. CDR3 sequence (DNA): TGTGCCAGCAGTAAACTACAGGGGGCAAGTACTGAAGCTTTCTTT.

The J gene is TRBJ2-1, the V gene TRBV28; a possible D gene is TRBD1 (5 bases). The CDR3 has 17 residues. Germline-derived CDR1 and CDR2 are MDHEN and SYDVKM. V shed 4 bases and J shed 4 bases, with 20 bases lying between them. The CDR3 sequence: CASSSLDWMKGYNEQFF. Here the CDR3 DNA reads TGTGCCAGCAGTTCACTCGACTGGATGAAGGGGTACAATGAGCAGTTCTTC.

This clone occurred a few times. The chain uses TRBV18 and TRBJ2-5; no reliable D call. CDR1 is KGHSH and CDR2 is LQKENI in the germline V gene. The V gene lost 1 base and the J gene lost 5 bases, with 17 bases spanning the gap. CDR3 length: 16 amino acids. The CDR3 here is CASSPLPGAGEETQYF. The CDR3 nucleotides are TGTGCCAGCTCACCACTCCCCGGAGCCGGCGAGGAGACCCAGTACTTC.

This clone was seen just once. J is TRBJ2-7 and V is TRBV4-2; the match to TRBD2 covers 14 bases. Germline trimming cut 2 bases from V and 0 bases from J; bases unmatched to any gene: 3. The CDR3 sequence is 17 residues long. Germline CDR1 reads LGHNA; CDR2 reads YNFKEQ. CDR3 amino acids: CASSQRTSGGPSYEQYF. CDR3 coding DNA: TGTGCCAGCAGCCAAAGGACTAGCGGGGGGCCCTCCTACGAGCAGTACTTC.

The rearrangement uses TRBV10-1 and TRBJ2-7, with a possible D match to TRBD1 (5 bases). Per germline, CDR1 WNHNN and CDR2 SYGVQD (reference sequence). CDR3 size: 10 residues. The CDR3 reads CSDSSYEQYF. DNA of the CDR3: TGCAGCGACAGCTCCTACGAGCAGTACTTC.